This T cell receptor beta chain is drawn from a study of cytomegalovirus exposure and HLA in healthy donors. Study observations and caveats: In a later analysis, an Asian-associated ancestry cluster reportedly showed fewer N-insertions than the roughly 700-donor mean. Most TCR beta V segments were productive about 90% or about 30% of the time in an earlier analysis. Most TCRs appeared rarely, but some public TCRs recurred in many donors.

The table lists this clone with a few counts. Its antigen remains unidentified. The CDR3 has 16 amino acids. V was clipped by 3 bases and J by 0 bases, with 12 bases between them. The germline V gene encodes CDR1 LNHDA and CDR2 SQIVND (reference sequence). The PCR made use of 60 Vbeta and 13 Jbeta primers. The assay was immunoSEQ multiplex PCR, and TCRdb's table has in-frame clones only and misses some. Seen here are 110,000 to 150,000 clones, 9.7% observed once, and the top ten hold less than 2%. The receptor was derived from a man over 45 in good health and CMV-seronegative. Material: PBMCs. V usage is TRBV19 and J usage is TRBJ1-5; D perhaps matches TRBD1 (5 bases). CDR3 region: CASSILWGDSNQPQHF. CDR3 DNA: TGTGCCAGTAGTATTTTATGGGGCGATAGCAATCAGCCCCAGCATTTT.